The 28 T cell receptor beta chains below were found in one sample sequenced in a study of blood T cell repertoires in COVID-19. Profiled with immunoSEQ multiplex PCR; TCRdb holds only in-frame clones, not every one. Among about 43,000 clones listed, about 90% were seen once. Input material: peripheral blood. These receptors were obtained from a woman aged 80 or over with active COVID-19.

The chain uses TRBV4-1 and TRBJ1-1; TRBD1 matches 10 bases. This CDR3 is 16 amino acids long. CDR1 is MGHRA and CDR2 is YSYEKL in the germline V gene. V was pared by 1 base and J by 1 base, with 3 bases of the junction left unmatched. The CDR3 here is CASSQGQGAWNTEAFF. DNA of the CDR3: TGCGCCAGCAGCCAAGGACAGGGGGCTTGGAACACTGAAGCTTTCTTT.

The chain couples TRBV6-5 to TRBJ1-3, with D unclear. Germline CDR1 and CDR2: MNHEY and SVGAGI. V dropped 6 bases and J dropped 4 bases, with 10 bases sitting between them. This CDR3 has 13 residues. The CDR3 DNA is TGTGCCAGCAGATCGACACCCGGAAACACCATATATTTT. This translates into CASRSTPGNTIYF.

The count of this clone is one. CDR3 sequence reads: CASSGRGFEETQYF. CDR3 in DNA: TGTGCCAGCAGTGGCAGGGGATTTGAAGAGACCCAGTACTTC. The chain couples TRBV25-1 to TRBJ2-5; D is perhaps TRBD1 (6 bases). Germline loops: CDR1 MGHDK, CDR2 SYGVNS. The CDR3 runs to 14 residues. V gave up 4 bases and J gave up 3 bases, with 12 bases separating them.

J is TRBJ2-6 and V is TRBV19; 7 nucleotides agree with TRBD1. The CDR3 runs to 19 residues. Germline V gene lookup returns CDR1 LNHDA and CDR2 SQIVND (reference sequence). V lost 1 base, J lost 0 bases, and 9 bases stayed unmatched. CDR3 protein: CASSIGGWQGVSGANVLTF. CDR3 bases: TGTGCCAGTAGTATAGGAGGTTGGCAGGGGGTCTCTGGGGCCAACGTCCTGACTTTC.

The chain employs TRBV11-2 and TRBJ2-4, with 9 bases lining up with TRBD1. Losses at the gene ends were 6 bases for V and 6 bases for J; bases not matched to a gene: 12. Germline V gene lookup returns CDR1 SGHAT and CDR2 FQNNGV. This CDR3 has 16 residues. The CDR3 DNA follows: TGTGCCAGCAGTTCGCGGGCGACAGGGGGAAGAAACATTCAGTACTTC. It yields the protein CASSSRATGGRNIQYF.

V and J are TRBV5-6 and TRBJ2-4; 15 nucleotides match TRBD2. Unmatched junction bases numbered 3, after V lost 3 bases and J lost 5 bases. The CDR3 is 16 residues long. CDR1 is SGHDT, CDR2 YYEEEE, per germline. The CDR3 DNA sequence: TGTGCCAGCAGCTCCGGACTAGCGGGGGGGCAAAACATTCAGTACTTC. Translating gives CASSSGLAGGQNIQYF.

The J gene is TRBJ2-4, the V gene TRBV4-3; 9 bases agree with TRBD2. The CDR3 consists of 15 residues. CDR1 and CDR2 from the germline V gene are LGHNA and YSLEER. J was trimmed by 6 bases and V by 1 base; bases with no gene match: 4. The CDR3 bases are TGCGCCAGCAGCCAAGTAGCGGGGGTTGGAAACATTCAGTACTTC. It yields the protein CASSQVAGVGNIQYF.

This sequence joins TRBV19 and TRBJ1-1; TRBD1 matches 8 bases. The CDR3 consists of 17 residues. With 5 bases clipped from V and 4 bases from J, the junction kept 15 bases outside the gene matches. Germline CDR1 LNHDA, CDR2 SQIVND (reference sequence). The CDR3 nucleotides are TGTGCCAGTAGTTCGCACTTGTATCTCGACAGGGGCACTGAAGCTTTCTTT. This encodes CASSSHLYLDRGTEAFF. The whole variable domain, remainder taken from reference TRBV19 and TRBJ1-1, is DGGITQSPKYLFRKEGQNVTLSCEQNLNHDAMYWYRQDPGQGLRLIYYSQIVNDFQKGDIAEGYSVSREKKESFPLTVTSAQKNPTAFYLCASSSHLYLDRGTEAFFGQGTRLTVV.

In DNA, the CDR3 is TGTGCCAGCAGTCCCCCGGGACAGGGGGCCTACAATGAGCAGTTCTTC. The encoded protein is CASSPPGQGAYNEQFF. The gene calls are TRBV28 and TRBJ2-1; 11 nucleotides agree with TRBD1. This CDR3 spans 16 amino acids. The germline CDR1 and CDR2 sequences are MDHEN and SYDVKM. Trimming cost V 5 bases and J 2 bases; bases outside gene matches: 5.

The V call is TRBV30, the J call TRBJ1-6, with 9 positions matching TRBD1. The CDR3 covers 15 residues. The germline V gene encodes CDR1 GTSNPN and CDR2 SVGIG (reference sequence). The trim removed 5 bases at V and 10 bases at J, leaving 12 bases unmatched. CDR3 sequence reads: CAWGKKGTGISPLHF. CDR3 nucleotide sequence: TGTGCCTGGGGGAAGAAAGGGACAGGGATCTCACCCCTCCACTTT.

The chain couples TRBV2 to TRBJ2-7, with D uncertain. The CDR3 sequence is 12 residues long. The V gene lost 3 bases and the J gene lost 3 bases, with 6 bases spanning the gap. Germline CDR1 is SNHLY and CDR2 is FYNNEI. In DNA, the CDR3 is TGTGCCAGCAGTGACACGGGCTACGAGCAGTACTTC. It encodes CASSDTGYEQYF.

This clone was counted a single time. The chain uses TRBV15 and TRBJ1-2, with 9 bases aligning to TRBD1. The CDR3 is made up of 14 amino acids. V trimming: 2 bases; J trimming: 8 bases; junction bases outside the gene matches: 6. Per the germline V gene, CDR1 is LNHNV and CDR2 is YYDKDF (reference sequence). The CDR3 DNA reads as TGTGCCACCAGCAGATTGGGACAGGGTAACGGCTACACCTTC. Translated, it gives CATSRLGQGNGYTF.

V and J are TRBV5-6 and TRBJ2-7; perhaps TRBD2 as D (6 bases). This CDR3 has 14 amino acids. The V gene's germline CDR1 is SGHDT and CDR2 YYEEEE. Trimming cost V 0 bases and J 7 bases, with 14 bases left between them. The CDR3: CASSLVEGLGEQYF. The CDR3 DNA sequence: TGTGCCAGCAGCTTGGTGGAGGGGCTCGGGGAGCAGTACTTC. The full variable domain, its missing parts supplied by reference TRBV5-6 and TRBJ2-7, is DAGVTQSPTHLIKTRGQQVTLRCSPKSGHDTVSWYQQALGQGPQFIFQYYEEEERQRGNFPDRFSGHQFPNYSSELNVNALLLGDSALYLCASSLVEGLGEQYFGPGTRLTVT.

CDR3 in DNA: TGTGCCAGCAGTTACGGGTCCGGGACAGTTGGCTCCTACGAGCAGTACTTC. This gives the protein CASSYGSGTVGSYEQYF. The chain combines TRBV6-2 or TRBV6-3 with TRBJ2-7; 7 bases match TRBD1. V lost 2 bases and J lost 0; bases outside the gene matches: 10. The CDR3 is 17 residues long. Germline CDR1 and CDR2: MNHEY and SVGEGT.

This clone was seen just once. This rearrangement joins TRBV27 to TRBJ2-2; 9 bases fit TRBD2. Germline CDR1 is MNHEY and CDR2 is SMNVEV (reference sequence). The J segment lost 5 bases and the V segment lost 7 bases, leaving 5 bases of the junction unmatched. This CDR3 contains 14 residues. As DNA, the CDR3 is TGTGCCAGCAATCAGCGGGGGGATACCGGGGAGCTGTTTTTT. Translated: CASNQRGDTGELFF.

The count of this clone is one. The chain is built from TRBV6-6 and TRBJ1-5, with 8 bases matching TRBD1. This CDR3 comprises 16 residues. Losses at the gene ends were 2 bases for V and 2 bases for J; bases not matched to a gene: 5. Germline-derived CDR1 and CDR2 are MNHNY and SVGAGI (reference sequence). This CDR3 is CASSYGRQGRNQPQHF. The CDR3 DNA is TGTGCCAGCAGTTACGGGCGACAGGGGCGCAATCAGCCCCAGCATTTT.

The chain employs TRBV12-3 or TRBV12-4 and TRBJ2-3; D call uncertain. This CDR3 contains 11 residues. Trimming removed 6 bases from V and 5 bases from J, with 6 bases in between. Here the CDR3 reads CASSPGDTQYF. CDR3 in DNA: TGTGCCAGCAGCCCCGGAGATACGCAGTATTTT.

The chain has TRBV18 and TRBJ2-3; D is possibly TRBD2 (5 bases). The CDR3 loop spans 13 amino acids. The germline gives CDR1 KGHSH, CDR2 LQKENI. With 6 bases removed from V and 2 bases from J, the gap between germline ends came to 9 bases. DNA of the CDR3: TGTGCCAGCTCTAACCGGGACACAGATACGCAGTATTTT. Its translation: CASSNRDTDTQYF.

V gene TRBV10-1 combines with J gene TRBJ1-2; D is unresolved. The CDR3 spans 15 residues. Trimming cost V 4 bases and J 0 bases, with 12 bases left between them. CDR1 and CDR2 from the germline V gene are WNHNN and SYGVQD (reference sequence). The CDR3 spells CASSVRLPANYGYTF. CDR3 in DNA: TGCGCCAGCAGTGTGAGGCTCCCCGCTAACTATGGCTACACCTTC.

The chain recombines TRBV7-9 with TRBJ1-1, with D maybe TRBD1 (5 bases). The CDR3 spans 14 residues. Per germline, CDR1 SEHNR and CDR2 FQNEAQ (reference sequence). V was clipped by 2 bases and J by 3 bases, with 10 bases between them. CDR3 in DNA: TGTGCCAGCAGCTTAACACAGGTGGACACTGAAGCTTTCTTT. This codes for CASSLTQVDTEAFF.

The V gene is TRBV15, the J gene TRBJ2-2; 7 bases match TRBD2. J gave up 6 bases and V 1 base, and 14 bases lay outside the gene matches. Germline V CDR1 and CDR2: LNHNV, YYDKDF (reference sequence). CDR3 length equals 18 residues. CDR3 nucleotides: TGTGCCACCAGCAGAGGCCCAGGGAGGGCGGGGGACCCCGGGGAGCTGTTTTTT. It specifies CATSRGPGRAGDPGELFF.

The chain joins TRBV5-4 to TRBJ1-4, with 11 bases that match TRBD1. The CDR3 contains 14 residues. The V gene end was trimmed by 2 bases and the J gene end by 7 bases; junction bases not matched to a gene: 1. In germline, CDR1 is SGHNT, CDR2 YYREEE (reference sequence). The CDR3 region has the DNA TGTGCCAGCAGCTTTGGGACAGGGGGTGAAAAACTGTTTTTT. Amino acids: CASSFGTGGEKLFF.

The J gene is TRBJ1-6, the V gene TRBV2; 10 nucleotides line up with TRBD1. This CDR3 spans 14 amino acids. Losses at the gene ends were 10 bases for V and 8 bases for J; bases not matched to a gene: 8. The V gene's germline CDR1 is SNHLY and CDR2 FYNNEI. DNA for the CDR3: TGTGCCACAACCGCCGGGACAGGGGATTCACCCCTCCACTTT. Translation gives CATTAGTGDSPLHF.

V and J are TRBV13 and TRBJ1-2; D ambiguous. The V end lost 4 bases, the J end lost 6 bases, and 18 bases lay between the germline ends. CDR3 length: 15 residues. CDR1 is PRHDT and CDR2 is FYEKMQ in the germline V gene (reference sequence). The CDR3 region has the DNA TGTGCCAGCAGCTCTCCCTCCCTGGCCGCCGATGGCTACACCTTC. This codes for CASSSPSLAADGYTF.

This chain joins TRBV5-5 and TRBJ1-2; D is uncertain. In germline, CDR1 is SGHKS, CDR2 YYEKEE (reference sequence). The V end was cut by 7 bases, the J end by 3 bases, with 22 bases between. The CDR3 has 16 amino acids. The CDR3 is CASDPSEGTHHYGYTF. CDR3 sequence (DNA): TGTGCCAGCGACCCTTCGGAGGGCACCCATCACTATGGCTACACCTTC.

The chain links TRBV4-2 to TRBJ2-3; D perhaps matches TRBD2 (6 bases). Germline assignment: CDR1 LGHNA and CDR2 YNFKEQ. The CDR3 runs to 14 residues. Trimming pared 0 bases from V and 4 bases from J, leaving 8 bases between. CDR3 nucleotides: TGTGCCAGCAGCCAAGAGCGGGGTGCAGATACGCAGTATTTT. Translating it yields CASSQERGADTQYF.

The rearrangement joins TRBV10-2 to TRBJ2-5, with D perhaps TRBD2 (7 bases). Germline V gene lookup returns CDR1 WSHSY and CDR2 SAAADI. This CDR3 comprises 15 residues. Trimming stripped 8 bases from V and 5 bases from J, with 21 bases between. CDR3 protein: CASGGGGQTGETQYF. CDR3 bases: TGCGCCAGCGGGGGGGGCGGACAGACGGGGGAGACCCAGTACTTC.

CDR3 in DNA: TGTGCCAGCAGCTCCGGGGGGACGCAGGGACAGGGTCGGAATTCACCCCTCCACTTT. Its translation is CASSSGGTQGQGRNSPLHF. The rearrangement uses TRBV5-4 and TRBJ1-6; 9 bases align to TRBD1. V lost 3 bases, J lost 7 bases, and 17 bases stayed unmatched. CDR1 and CDR2 from the germline V gene are SGHNT and YYREEE (reference sequence). CDR3 length equals 19 residues.